Each of the 10 T cell receptor beta chains below was sequenced from the same sample in a study of shared clonotypes between healthy human individuals. The protocol was immunoSEQ multiplex PCR, while the TCRdb copy is restricted to in-frame clones and leaves out a portion. The top ten hold about 0.45% of the sample, which has roughly 1.5 million clones, approximately 98% seen once. The sequencing input was naive CD4+ T cells sorted from blood. Specified subset: CD45RA+ positively selected. Receptor source: a man aged 25 to 45 in good health.

This sequence joins TRBV6-5 and TRBJ1-1, with a weak D call TRBD1 (5 bases). The CDR3 has 15 amino acids. Germline V gene lookup returns CDR1 MNHEY and CDR2 SVGAGI. Trimming took 0 bases from V and 4 from J, leaving 12 bases between them. The CDR3 here is CASSYSYQGATEAFF. The CDR3 DNA sequence: TGTGCCAGCAGTTACTCATATCAGGGTGCCACTGAAGCTTTCTTT.

The rearrangement links TRBV4-3 to TRBJ2-1, with 11 bases matching TRBD2. This CDR3 is 20 amino acids long. The V gene end was trimmed by 1 base and the J gene end by 4 bases; junction bases not matched to a gene: 15. In germline, CDR1 is LGHNA, CDR2 YSLEER. The DNA for the CDR3 is TGCGCCAGCAGCCAAGTTGGACAACAAACTAGCGGGAGATCTTACAATGAGCAGTTCTTC. It encodes CASSQVGQQTSGRSYNEQFF.

The chain carries TRBV5-1 and TRBJ2-2, with D uncertain. From germline, CDR1 is SGHRS and CDR2 YFSETQ. CDR3 length equals 16 residues. V was trimmed by 2 bases and J by 1 base, leaving 12 bases between them. This CDR3 is CASSLFNSMNTGELFF. DNA for the CDR3: TGCGCCAGCAGCTTATTTAACTCGATGAACACCGGGGAGCTGTTTTTT.

The DNA for the CDR3 is TGTGCCAGCAAGGGGCCGAATGAAAAACTGTTTTTT. It translates to CASKGPNEKLFF. The chain recombines TRBV28 with TRBJ1-4, with D perhaps TRBD1 (5 bases). In germline, CDR1 is MDHEN, CDR2 SYDVKM. The V end lost 7 bases, the J end lost 5 bases, and 8 bases lay between the germline ends. The CDR3 consists of 12 residues.

The rearrangement joins TRBV5-1 to TRBJ2-5; 10 bases align to TRBD2. Germline V gene sequence: CDR1 SGHRS, CDR2 YFSETQ. The J segment lost 6 bases and the V segment lost 4 bases, leaving 9 bases of the junction unmatched. The CDR3 is made up of 15 amino acids. The chain's CDR3 is CASSQTSSGRKTQYF. CDR3 in DNA: TGCGCCAGCAGCCAGACCTCTAGCGGGAGAAAGACCCAGTACTTC.

Turning to this clone: One junction end does not reproduce the germline sequence, and a read error may be involved. The chain combines TRBV2 with TRBJ2-1; TRBD2 agrees at 9 bases. This CDR3 has 15 amino acids. CDR1 SNHLY and CDR2 FYNNEI come from the germline V gene. The CDR3 sequence is CASREASGGRNEQFF. In nucleotides, the CDR3 is TGTGCCAGCAGGGAAGCCAGCGGGGGGAGGAATGAGCAGTTCTTC.

The rearrangement links TRBV7-9 to TRBJ2-1, with D tentatively TRBD2 (5 bases). The CDR3 length is 14 residues. With 5 bases removed from V and 4 bases from J, the gap between germline ends came to 12 bases. Germline assignment: CDR1 SEHNR and CDR2 FQNEAQ (reference sequence). The CDR3 loop reads CASSTGLTYNEQFF. The CDR3 DNA follows: TGTGCCAGCAGCACCGGACTGACATACAATGAGCAGTTCTTC.

The chain has TRBV6-5 and TRBJ2-3; D remains ambiguous. V shed 8 bases and J shed 4 bases, with 10 bases lying between them. The CDR3 loop spans 12 amino acids. Germline CDR1 is MNHEY and CDR2 is SVGAGI. The CDR3 nucleotides read TGTGCCAGCGCCAGATGGGCAGATACGCAGTATTTT. Translated, it gives CASARWADTQYF.

The genes are TRBV27 and TRBJ2-7; 12 nucleotides match TRBD2. Germline loops: CDR1 MNHEY, CDR2 SMNVEV (reference sequence). J was trimmed by 0 bases and V by 5 bases; bases with no gene match: 5. This CDR3 spans 16 amino acids. CDR3 sequence: CASSAKTSGGSYEQYF. As DNA, the CDR3 is TGTGCCAGCAGTGCAAAGACTAGCGGGGGCTCCTACGAGCAGTACTTC.

The chain employs TRBV5-4 and TRBJ2-5; TRBD1 aligns across 8 bases. The germline CDR1 and CDR2 sequences are SGHNT and YYREEE (reference sequence). The V segment lost 3 bases and the J segment 4 bases; nucleotides outside the gene matches: 2. This CDR3 region has 13 residues. The CDR3 is CASSSGQGETQYF. The CDR3 nucleotides are TGTGCCAGCAGCTCCGGACAGGGAGAGACCCAGTACTTC.